This T cell receptor beta chain was recovered during a study of technical replicates of blood from several donors. Clones were sequenced by immunoSEQ multiplex PCR, and TCRdb holds only the in-frame ones, with some missing. Of about 79,000 clones in the sample, around 92% were seen once. The germline V gene encodes CDR1 SEHNR and CDR2 FQNEAQ (reference sequence). The CDR3 runs 16 residues. V was pared by 5 bases and J by 3 bases, with 8 bases of the junction left unmatched. The chain couples TRBV7-9 to TRBJ2-2; TRBD2 matches 8 bases. This TCR came from a human donor in good health. Some clones in this sample may be carry-over from other donors' samples. Sequencing was done on a sample of T cells isolated from PBMCs. CDR3 nucleotide sequence: TGTGCCAGCAGCCCTGTGGGCGGGGGGCACACCGGGGAGCTGTTTTTT. This gives the protein CASSPVGGGHTGELFF. The full variable domain, its missing parts supplied by reference TRBV7-9 and TRBJ2-2, is DTGVSQNPRHKITKRGQNVTFRCDPISEHNRLYWYRQTLGQGPEFLTYFQNEAQLEKSRLLSDRFSAERPKGSFSTLEIQRTEQGDSAMYLCASSPVGGGHTGELFFGEGSRLTVL.